Below, 18 T cell receptor beta chains from the same sample are listed, as sequenced in a study of OX40 agonist ivuxolimab in advanced cancers. TCRdb's table, derived via immunoSEQ multiplex PCR, lists solely in-frame clones and lacks some. The profile shows under 95,000 clones, roughly 89% of them singletons. The specimen was CD4+ or CD8+ T cells sorted from blood, collected in a trial of the OX40 agonist ivuxolimab. The receptors were sampled from an adult with an advanced solid tumor such as melanoma, head and neck, liver or kidney cancer.

This chain connects TRBV2 to TRBJ2-7; no firm D call. V was pared by 4 bases and J by 0 bases, with 13 bases between. Per germline, CDR1 SNHLY and CDR2 FYNNEI. This CDR3 has 15 amino acids. The CDR3 region has the DNA TGTGCCAGCAGTGTATCGGAATTAAACTCCTACGAGCAGTACTTC. Protein product: CASSVSELNSYEQYF.

The gene calls are TRBV4-1 and TRBJ2-7; TRBD2 agrees at 9 bases. Trimming at V came to 1 base and at J to 6 bases, leaving 13 bases not matched to a gene. Germline V gene data show CDR1 as MGHRA and CDR2 as YSYEKL. The CDR3 covers 17 residues. The CDR3 spells CASSQVDLGLARGEQYF. The CDR3 region has the DNA TGCGCCAGCAGCCAAGTCGACCTTGGACTAGCGAGGGGCGAGCAGTACTTC.

This chain links TRBV19 with TRBJ1-1; D gene uncertain. Germline V gene data show CDR1 as LNHDA and CDR2 as SQIVND (reference sequence). V shed 1 base and J shed 2 bases, with 8 bases lying between them. The CDR3 contains 14 residues. The CDR3 protein is CASSIVTGNTEAFF. CDR3 nucleotides: TGTGCCAGTAGTATAGTAACGGGAAACACTGAAGCTTTCTTT.

A single count supports this clone. The chain couples TRBV4-2 to TRBJ2-3; no clear D. The V end lost 0 bases, the J end lost 1 base, and 8 bases lay between the germline ends. Germline V lookup: CDR1 LGHNA, CDR2 YNFKEQ. The CDR3 is 15 residues long. The CDR3 region has the DNA TGTGCCAGCAGCCAAGACGCCAGCGGCACAGATACGCAGTATTTT. It codes for CASSQDASGTDTQYF.

A single count supports this clone. The chain links TRBV19 to TRBJ2-3, with 13 nucleotides matching TRBD2. The germline V gene has CDR1 LNHDA and CDR2 SQIVND (reference sequence). Trimming at V came to 6 bases and at J to 1 base, leaving 1 base not matched to a gene. This CDR3 is 15 amino acids long. Here the CDR3 reads CASSTSGGGTDTQYF. The CDR3 DNA reads as TGTGCCAGTAGCACTAGCGGGGGGGGCACAGATACGCAGTATTTT. The full variable domain, in which reference TRBV19 and TRBJ2-3 provide the parts outside the CDR3, is DGGITQSPKYLFRKEGQNVTLSCEQNLNHDAMYWYRQDPGQGLRLIYYSQIVNDFQKGDIAEGYSVSREKKESFPLTVTSAQKNPTAFYLCASSTSGGGTDTQYFGPGTRLTVL.

This clone appeared a single time. The CDR3: CASNPSGLAYEQYF. The CDR3, as DNA: TGTGCCAGCAATCCCAGCGGGTTAGCCTACGAGCAGTACTTC. This chain uses TRBV28 with TRBJ2-7; weak D call: TRBD2 (6 bases). Germline assignment: CDR1 MDHEN and CDR2 SYDVKM. Trimming took off 7 bases at V and 2 bases at J, with 15 bases between the two ends. CDR3 length equals 14 residues.

About this clone: The junction and the germline gene differ at one end; a read error may be behind it. CDR3 in amino acids: CASREQGTQSF. In nucleotides, the CDR3 is TGTGCCAGCAGGGAACAGGGAACCCAGTCCTTC. The chain couples TRBV2 to TRBJ2-7; possible D gene TRBD1, 6 bases. The CDR3 extends over 11 amino acids. From germline, CDR1 is SNHLY and CDR2 FYNNEI.

The chain uses TRBV7-9 and TRBJ2-1; TRBD1 aligns across 10 bases. Germline CDR1 and CDR2: SEHNR and FQNEAQ (reference sequence). There are 16 residues in the CDR3. Unmatched junction bases numbered 8, after V lost 1 base and J lost 8 bases. The CDR3 nucleotides are TGTGCCAGCAGCTTAGGGACAGGGGGGCCTAGGGATGAGCAGTTCTTC. Translating gives CASSLGTGGPRDEQFF.

V gene TRBV27 combines with J gene TRBJ2-1, with D hard to call. From germline, CDR1 is MNHEY and CDR2 SMNVEV (reference sequence). This CDR3 has 11 residues. V was clipped by 7 bases and J by 5 bases, with 6 bases between them. The CDR3 sequence is CASKTHNEQFF. The DNA for the CDR3 is TGTGCCAGCAAAACGCACAATGAGCAGTTCTTC.

V and J are TRBV7-9 and TRBJ2-3; 7 nucleotides line up with TRBD1. The CDR3 extends over 14 amino acids. From germline, CDR1 is SEHNR and CDR2 FQNEAQ (reference sequence). J was trimmed by 4 bases and V by 6 bases; bases with no gene match: 7. As DNA, the CDR3 is TGTGCCAGCAGTCAGAGCCAGGGGGCAGATACGCAGTATTTT. It yields the protein CASSQSQGADTQYF.

The V call is TRBV2, the J call TRBJ2-3; no reliable D call. Trimming cost V 0 bases and J 0 bases, with 4 bases left between them. The CDR3 covers 14 residues. Per germline, CDR1 SNHLY and CDR2 FYNNEI. This CDR3 reads CASSEAVSTDTQYF. For the CDR3, the DNA is TGTGCCAGCAGTGAAGCTGTCAGCACAGATACGCAGTATTTT.

The V call is TRBV6-5, the J call TRBJ1-1; D is ambiguous. Looked up from germline, CDR1 is MNHEY and CDR2 is SVGAGI. The CDR3 consists of 13 residues. The CDR3 DNA follows: TGTGTCGCGTGGAGGGTTAAGGGTACTGAAGCTTTCTTT. Translation gives CVAWRVKGTEAFF.

The genes are TRBV7-9 and TRBJ2-3, with 9 bases lining up with TRBD2. CDR3 length: 17 amino acids. In germline, CDR1 is SEHNR, CDR2 FQNEAQ (reference sequence). V was clipped by 4 bases and J by 6 bases; unmatched bases: 14. The CDR3 region has the DNA TGTGCCAGCAGCTCGCTTAGGGGCGGGACTAGCCGTGATACGCAGTATTTT. Amino acid sequence: CASSSLRGGTSRDTQYF.

The chain links TRBV5-4 to TRBJ2-5, with 7 positions matching TRBD2. This CDR3 is built from 16 residues. V lost 0 bases to trimming and J lost 0 bases; unmatched junction nucleotides: 5. The germline CDR1 and CDR2 sequences are SGHNT and YYREEE (reference sequence). The CDR3 DNA is TGTGCCAGCAGCTTGGTAACGACTAGCCACCAAGAGACCCAGTACTTC. It encodes CASSLVTTSHQETQYF.

The chain is built from TRBV27 and TRBJ2-5; 15 bases are a match to TRBD2. The better agreement between TRBJ2-7 and the DNA end casts doubt on the J call. Per the germline V gene, CDR1 is MNHEY and CDR2 is SMNVEV (reference sequence). The CDR3 consists of 17 residues. The DNA for the CDR3 is TGTGCCAGCAGTTACCCGGGACTAGCGGGAGGACCCTACGAGCAGTACTTC. It is translated as CASSYPGLAGGPYEQYF.

This chain connects TRBV11-3 to TRBJ2-1, with 11 positions matching TRBD2. Germline lookup yields CDR1 SGHNT and CDR2 YENEEA. V lost 5 bases to trimming and J lost 5 bases; unmatched junction nucleotides: 5. The CDR3 has 15 amino acids. The chain's CDR3 is CASSRPLAGDNEQFF. CDR3 sequence (DNA): TGTGCCAGCAGCCGGCCACTAGCGGGGGACAATGAGCAGTTCTTC.

The rearrangement joins TRBV5-1 to TRBJ1-1; TRBD1 is a possible D gene (5 bases). CDR3 size: 15 residues. Germline CDR1 is SGHRS and CDR2 is YFSETQ. V was shortened by 0 bases and J by 10 bases, with 19 bases between the two germline ends. The CDR3 DNA sequence: TGCGCCAGCAGCTTGGATTGGGGCGCGGAGAGTCGAGCTTTCTTT. Protein product: CASSLDWGAESRAFF.

The V call is TRBV28, the J call TRBJ2-7, with D possibly being TRBD2 (6 bases). This CDR3 is 15 amino acids long. CDR1 and CDR2 from the germline V gene are MDHEN and SYDVKM. The V gene lost 3 bases and the J gene lost 0 bases, with 12 bases spanning the gap. Here the CDR3 DNA reads TGTGCCAGCAGTTTGATGTTAGCGGTCTCCTACGAGCAGTACTTC. Its protein is CASSLMLAVSYEQYF.